This T cell receptor (beta chain) was obtained from a study of shared clonotypes between healthy human individuals. General study findings and limits: Inspection by rarefaction showed sorted-subset sequencing to be incomplete despite large depth. Clonotypes shared by all four donors outscored non-shared clonotypes in generation probability.

Per the authors' pipeline: ImmunoSEQ yielded junction-only sequences lacking quality scores, so filtering differed. TCRdb keeps only in-frame clones here, not all; method: immunoSEQ multiplex PCR. V and J calls and clone size are as listed in that table; D and trimming were resolved from the DNA. The sample carries nearly 2 million clones, less than 95% recorded once. The naive CD8 subset, CD45RO-negative cells positively selected for CCR7, excluded terminally differentiated effector memory CD45RA+ cells. This clone was found once. What it recognizes is unknown. CDR1 MNHEY and CDR2 SVGAGI come from the germline V gene. CDR3 length: 14 residues. The junction had 9 bases not matched to a gene; V was cut back by 4 bases and J by 7 bases.

This sequence was found in a man aged 18-30 years in good health. The chain links TRBV6-5 to TRBJ1-2, with 7 positions matching TRBD1. Sequencing used naive CD8+ T cells sorted from blood. The CDR3 protein is CASSFTGTDSGYTF. In nucleotides, the CDR3 is TGTGCCAGCAGTTTCACCGGGACAGATTCTGGCTACACCTTC.